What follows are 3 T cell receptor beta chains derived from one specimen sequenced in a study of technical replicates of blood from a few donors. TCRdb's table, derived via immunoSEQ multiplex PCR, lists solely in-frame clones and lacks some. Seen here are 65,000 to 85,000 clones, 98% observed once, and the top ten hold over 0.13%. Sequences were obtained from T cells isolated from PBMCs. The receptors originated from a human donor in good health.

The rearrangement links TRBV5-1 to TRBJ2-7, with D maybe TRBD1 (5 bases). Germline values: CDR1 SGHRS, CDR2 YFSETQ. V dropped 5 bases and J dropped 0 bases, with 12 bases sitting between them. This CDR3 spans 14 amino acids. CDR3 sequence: CASSPDSSSYEQYF. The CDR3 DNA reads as TGCGCCAGCAGTCCAGACAGTAGCTCCTACGAGCAGTACTTC.

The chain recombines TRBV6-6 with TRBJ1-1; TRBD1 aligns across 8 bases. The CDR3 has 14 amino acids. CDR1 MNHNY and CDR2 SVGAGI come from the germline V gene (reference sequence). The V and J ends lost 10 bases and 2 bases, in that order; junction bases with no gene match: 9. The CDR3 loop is CATLGQGANTEAFF. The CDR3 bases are TGTGCCACCCTGGGGCAGGGGGCTAACACTGAAGCTTTCTTT.

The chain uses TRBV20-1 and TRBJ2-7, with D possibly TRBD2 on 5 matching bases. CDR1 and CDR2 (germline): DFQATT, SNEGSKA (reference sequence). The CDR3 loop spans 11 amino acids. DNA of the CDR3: TGCAGCCAGCGGATATCATACGAGCAGTACTTC. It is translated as CSQRISYEQYF.